This entry is about one T cell receptor beta chain. Its cognate antigen is unknown. The junction departs from germline at one end; a sequencing error may be responsible. The sample originates from a study of Graves' ophthalmopathy and Graves' hyperthyroidism. Broader study findings: Detected in blood as well were most expanded thyroid clonotypes with frequency above 0.001.

New diagnoses, under 2 months' duration, and ages 18 to 65 characterized the hyperthyroidism patients. Orbital computed tomography and thyroid ultrasound, along with TRAb, serum thyroxine and clinical symptoms, underpinned diagnosis. This CDR3 region has 11 residues. The sequenced template was RNA, covering the TCR beta CDR3 region. RT-PCR in the first round used HTBI primers; a second-round multiplex PCR followed. One entry per CDR3 protein, called by TCRdb with MiXCR from the multiplex PCR reads. Among about 550,000 distinct CDR3 sequences listed, less than 45% were seen once. The chain is built from TRBV12-3 or TRBV12-4 and TRBJ1-2, with TRBD1 identical over 7 bases. Sequencing was carried out using peripheral blood or thyroid tissue (not recorded which). The receptor was isolated from an adult man with Graves' hyperthyroidism. The CDR3 DNA reads TGTGCCAGCAGTACAGGGGAGGGCTACGCCTTC. As protein: CASSTGEGYAF.